Each of the 31 T cell receptor beta chains below was sequenced from the same sample in a study of PD-1 blockade in classical Hodgkin lymphoma. Time point given: newly diagnosed, previously untreated cHL patient sample. The assay was immunoSEQ multiplex PCR, and TCRdb's table has in-frame clones only and misses some. The data contain around 26,000 clones, approximately 95% of them singletons. The source material was peripheral blood mononuclear cells (PBMCs). These receptor sequences come from a human donor with classical Hodgkin lymphoma.

A single count supports this clone. The chain has TRBV5-4 and TRBJ2-7; a possible D gene is TRBD1 (6 bases). V shed 3 bases and J shed 3 bases, with 10 bases lying between them. The CDR3 has 13 amino acids. Looked up from germline, CDR1 is SGHNT and CDR2 is YYREEE (reference sequence). The CDR3 nucleotides are TGTGCCAGCAGCTCCGGACAGCTCTACGAGCAGTACTTC. It codes for CASSSGQLYEQYF.

This clone was counted once. In nucleotides, the CDR3 is TGTGCCAGCAGCTTAGCGTTGGGGCTATACACTGAAGCTTTCTTT. It translates to CASSLALGLYTEAFF. The V and J genes are TRBV7-8 and TRBJ1-1; tentative D call: TRBD1 (5 bases). Per the germline V gene, CDR1 is SGHVS and CDR2 is FQNEAQ. Trimming took off 0 bases at V and 3 bases at J, with 11 bases between the two ends. The CDR3 has 15 residues.

This clone was picked up one time. The chain has TRBV4-1 and TRBJ2-1; 8 bases map to TRBD2. CDR1 and CDR2 (germline): MGHRA, YSYEKL. The CDR3 contains 16 residues. V was clipped by 3 bases and J by 5 bases; unmatched bases: 9. CDR3 protein: CASSHRSGRGDNEQFF. In DNA, the CDR3 is TGCGCCAGCAGCCACCGGAGCGGGAGAGGTGACAATGAGCAGTTCTTC.

The genes are TRBV6-6 and TRBJ2-7; D is tentatively TRBD1 or TRBD2 (5 bases each). Looked up from germline, CDR1 is MNHNY and CDR2 is SVGAGI (reference sequence). V lost 2 bases, J lost 7 bases, and 15 bases lay in between. This CDR3 spans 14 amino acids. The DNA of the CDR3 is TGTGCCAGCAGTTACGAGGGGCTTGTACCGGAGCAGTACTTC. As protein: CASSYEGLVPEQYF.

This chain links TRBV7-2 with TRBJ1-1; tentatively, D is TRBD1 (5 bases). The CDR3 has 14 residues. Between the trimmed V and J ends, which lost 1 base and 11 bases, there was a span of 17 bases. Germline CDR1 reads SGHTA; CDR2 reads FQGNSA. CDR3 protein: CASSLEDSEPRAFF. In nucleotides, the CDR3 is TGTGCCAGCAGCTTAGAAGACAGCGAGCCGCGGGCTTTCTTT.

The V gene is TRBV27, the J gene TRBJ1-2, with D unclear. The CDR3 has 14 residues. The germline gives CDR1 MNHEY, CDR2 SMNVEV (reference sequence). V gave up 3 bases and J gave up 6 bases, with 14 bases separating them. The CDR3: CASSFSRILDGYTF. As DNA, the CDR3 is TGTGCCAGCAGTTTTTCGCGGATTCTAGATGGCTACACCTTC.

The rearrangement uses TRBV6-5 and TRBJ1-2, with 7 positions matching TRBD1. Trimming cost V 8 bases and J 7 bases; bases outside gene matches: 13. The CDR3 extends over 14 amino acids. Germline CDR1 is MNHEY and CDR2 is SVGAGI. DNA of the CDR3: TGTGCCAGCCTACCGAACGGGACAGCCCCTGGCTACACCTTC. This translates into CASLPNGTAPGYTF.

The chain combines TRBV5-6 with TRBJ2-3; TRBD2 aligns across 7 bases. With V trimmed by 2 bases and J by 3 bases, 9 bases remained unmatched. Germline V gene data show CDR1 as SGHDT and CDR2 as YYEEEE. The CDR3 spans 16 residues. CDR3 protein: CASSFERGVRTDTQYF. CDR3 DNA: TGTGCCAGCAGCTTCGAACGGGGGGTCCGTACAGATACGCAGTATTTT.

The chain combines TRBV4-3 with TRBJ2-7, with D possibly being TRBD2 (7 bases). Trimming removed 6 bases from V and 6 bases from J, with 21 bases in between. Per the germline V gene, CDR1 is LGHNA and CDR2 is YSLEER. There are 15 residues in the CDR3. The CDR3, as DNA: TGCGCCAGCAGTCAATTTGTGGCTGGGGGGGCCGAGCAGTACTTC. Protein: CASSQFVAGGAEQYF.

This chain links TRBV7-8 with TRBJ2-7; TRBD2 agrees at 7 bases. The CDR3 extends over 13 amino acids. Germline values: CDR1 SGHVS, CDR2 FQNEAQ. V shed 4 bases and J 3 bases; nucleotides not matched to a gene: 3. The CDR3 loop reads CASSSAGLYEQYF. DNA for the CDR3: TGTGCCAGCAGCTCAGCGGGGCTCTACGAGCAGTACTTC.

The V gene is TRBV6-4, the J gene TRBJ1-5; D is possibly TRBD1 (6 bases). This CDR3 region has 18 residues. Trimming pared 1 base from V and 4 bases from J, leaving 20 bases between. In germline, CDR1 is MRHNA, CDR2 SNTAGT. CDR3 amino acids: CASSDFSQGDRGNQPQHF. Written as DNA, the CDR3 is TGTGCCAGCAGTGACTTTTCACAGGGTGACCGGGGAAATCAGCCCCAGCATTTT.

In DNA form, the CDR3 reads TGTGCCAGCAGTCGAACCCGGACAGGGTCCCGCTCTGGGGCCAACGTCCTGACTTTC. Translation gives CASSRTRTGSRSGANVLTF. The chain has TRBV2 and TRBJ2-6, with TRBD1 identical over 8 bases. V lost 5 bases and J lost 0; bases outside the gene matches: 12. The CDR3 is 19 amino acids. Per germline, CDR1 SNHLY and CDR2 FYNNEI.

This chain uses TRBV11-3 with TRBJ2-2; D call uncertain. Between the trimmed V and J ends, which lost 4 bases and 4 bases, there was a span of 10 bases. CDR3 length equals 14 residues. Germline loops: CDR1 SGHNT, CDR2 YENEEA. CDR3 nucleotides: TGTGCCAGCAGCTCAGCCTGGGCCACCGGGGAGCTGTTTTTT. Protein: CASSSAWATGELFF.

This clone has only a few counts. The rearrangement joins TRBV7-9 to TRBJ2-7; D remains unclear. This CDR3 has 12 residues. The germline V gene encodes CDR1 SEHNR and CDR2 FQNEAQ (reference sequence). With 6 bases removed from V and 7 bases from J, the gap between germline ends came to 13 bases. The CDR3 region has the DNA TGTGCCAGCAGTTCCCTAAATGGGGAGCAGTACTTC. Translation gives CASSSLNGEQYF.

The chain recombines TRBV6-1 with TRBJ2-7; TRBD2 agrees at 7 bases. Trimming cost V 4 bases and J 2 bases; bases outside gene matches: 2. The V gene's germline CDR1 is MNHNS and CDR2 SASEGT. CDR3 length equals 13 residues. CDR3 nucleotides: TGTGCCAGCAGTGTGGGACTAACCTACGAGCAGTACTTC. It encodes CASSVGLTYEQYF.

This chain joins TRBV5-4 and TRBJ2-7; TRBD2 aligns across 7 bases. Trimming cost V 2 bases and J 2 bases; bases outside gene matches: 7. The CDR3 is 15 residues long. The germline V gene encodes CDR1 SGHNT and CDR2 YYREEE (reference sequence). The CDR3 protein is CASSFLASGPYEQYF. CDR3 sequence (DNA): TGTGCCAGCAGCTTTCTGGCTAGCGGTCCCTACGAGCAGTACTTC.

Regarding this clone: It is likely a read error, because the conserved phenylalanine at the end of the CDR3 is missing. The DNA is left out, because the CDR3 cannot be placed on it with certainty; the CDR3 is given as TCRdb lists it. This chain connects TRBV7-3 to TRBJ1-6. Termini included, the CDR3 measures 8 amino acids. Per germline, CDR1 SGHTA and CDR2 FQGTGA. The CDR3 reads CASSPSGV.

This chain joins TRBV9 and TRBJ2-3; tentatively, D is TRBD1 (5 bases). The CDR3 is 15 amino acids. Germline assignment: CDR1 SGDLS and CDR2 YYNGEE. Trimming cost V 0 bases and J 3 bases, with 11 bases left between them. The CDR3 sequence is CASSVVGVGTDTQYF. The DNA for the CDR3 is TGTGCCAGCAGCGTAGTAGGGGTGGGGACAGATACGCAGTATTTT.

A note on this clone: The sample contains more than one DNA sequence encoding this CDR3. The genes are TRBV7-9 and TRBJ2-7; 8 bases fit TRBD1. Germline V lookup: CDR1 SEHNR, CDR2 FQNEAQ (reference sequence). The CDR3 spans 13 residues. The trim removed 5 bases at V and 3 bases at J, leaving 3 bases unmatched. As DNA, the CDR3 is TGTGCCAGCAGCCCCGGACAGGGCTACGAGCAGTACTTC. Translation: CASSPGQGYEQYF.

V usage is TRBV4-1 and J usage is TRBJ2-1; 7 nucleotides line up with TRBD2. CDR3 length: 16 residues. Germline loops: CDR1 MGHRA, CDR2 YSYEKL. V lost 6 bases and J lost 7; bases outside the gene matches: 15. CDR3 sequence reads: CASSLLGEGGTNEQFF. For the CDR3, the DNA is TGCGCCAGCAGTCTGTTGGGGGAGGGCGGTACGAATGAGCAGTTCTTC.

This chain connects TRBV5-6 to TRBJ2-2; D is perhaps TRBD2 (5 bases). This CDR3 contains 16 residues. Germline CDR1 SGHDT, CDR2 YYEEEE. Trimming took 2 bases from V and 4 from J, leaving 15 bases between them. CDR3 residues: CASSLRPGSATGELFF. The DNA for the CDR3 is TGTGCCAGCAGCTTAAGGCCGGGGTCGGCCACCGGGGAGCTGTTTTTT.

This chain uses TRBV4-3 with TRBJ2-1; D unclear. V lost 1 base to trimming and J lost 8 bases, with 18 bases between them. The CDR3 has 16 residues. CDR1 is LGHNA and CDR2 is YSLEER in the germline V gene. The CDR3: CASSQGSGLGVDEQFF. The CDR3 DNA reads as TGCGCCAGCAGCCAAGGGTCTGGGTTAGGAGTCGATGAGCAGTTCTTC.

The genes are TRBV5-8 and TRBJ1-2; tentative D call: TRBD1 (6 bases). The CDR3 covers 12 residues. CDR1 is SGHTS and CDR2 is YDEGEE in the germline V gene. Trimming removed 4 bases at V and 6 bases at J, with 10 bases between. CDR3 nucleotides: TGTGCCAGCAGCGATGACAGGCATGGCTACACCTTC. This sequence encodes CASSDDRHGYTF.

The genes are TRBV6-1 and TRBJ1-1, with no clear D. Looked up from germline, CDR1 is MNHNS and CDR2 is SASEGT. The CDR3 is 13 residues long. V shed 2 bases and J shed 1 base, with 5 bases lying between them. CDR3 residues: CASSEKPNTEAFF. The DNA of the CDR3 is TGTGCCAGCAGTGAAAAACCGAACACTGAAGCTTTCTTT.

V and J are TRBV6-5 and TRBJ2-1, with a possible D match to TRBD2 (6 bases). CDR1 is MNHEY, CDR2 SVGAGI, per germline. This CDR3 has 15 amino acids. Trimming took off 3 bases at V and 4 bases at J, with 13 bases between the two ends. The CDR3 here is CASSYWGLEYNEQFF. The CDR3 DNA reads TGTGCCAGCAGTTATTGGGGACTGGAATACAATGAGCAGTTCTTC.

V is TRBV2 and J is TRBJ2-5; 10 bases match TRBD2. This CDR3 region has 17 residues. The ends lost 6 bases at V and 1 base at J; junction bases unmatched: 11. Germline CDR1 reads SNHLY; CDR2 reads FYNNEI. CDR3 in DNA: TGTGCCAGCAGGCGGGATGTAGCGGGGGGCTTCCAAGAGACCCAGTACTTC. It specifies CASRRDVAGGFQETQYF.

The chain links TRBV14 to TRBJ2-3, with a weak D call TRBD1 (5 bases). Per the germline V gene, CDR1 is SGHDN and CDR2 is FVKESK. The germline V and J ends were trimmed by 0 bases and 7 bases, with 11 bases remaining between them. The CDR3 is 14 residues long. CDR3: CASSQEPAGHTQYF. The CDR3 DNA reads TGTGCCAGCAGCCAAGAACCCGCAGGGCATACGCAGTATTTT.

The chain is built from TRBV6-5 and TRBJ1-2; D is possibly TRBD1 (6 bases). Germline V gives CDR1 MNHEY, CDR2 SVGAGI. This CDR3 is built from 14 residues. V was cut by 5 bases and J by 5 bases, with 15 bases left in between. CDR3 loop: CASSPNQGLYGYTF. The CDR3 DNA reads as TGTGCCAGCAGTCCAAACCAGGGGCTTTATGGCTACACCTTC.

This clone came up once. The chain carries TRBV27 and TRBJ1-5; D remains ambiguous. CDR3 length equals 13 residues. The V end lost 5 bases, the J end lost 2 bases, and 7 bases lay between the germline ends. Germline values: CDR1 MNHEY, CDR2 SMNVEV (reference sequence). The CDR3 region has the DNA TGTGCCAGCAGTGAGGACCGCAATCAGCCCCAGCATTTT. Encoded protein: CASSEDRNQPQHF.

CDR3: CASAGQMDTQYF. The CDR3 DNA is TGTGCCAGCGCGGGACAGATGGATACGCAGTATTTT. The chain joins TRBV2 to TRBJ2-3; a possible D gene is TRBD1 (7 bases). The CDR3 is made up of 12 amino acids. V gave up 8 bases and J gave up 6 bases, with 12 bases separating them. Germline V gives CDR1 SNHLY, CDR2 FYNNEI.

This sequence joins TRBV19 and TRBJ1-1; D is ambiguous. The V gene's germline CDR1 is LNHDA and CDR2 SQIVND (reference sequence). V gave up 6 bases and J gave up 4 bases, with 12 bases separating them. This CDR3 region has 13 residues. CDR3 coding DNA: TGTGCCAGTAGCAAGTCAGTAGGCACTGAAGCTTTCTTT. It specifies CASSKSVGTEAFF.